The clone carrying this TCR beta chain was found a few times. No antigen is known for it. As the sequencing template, cDNA was produced by extracting RNA and reverse transcribing it. Using immunoSEQ multiplex PCR, the repertoire was profiled, and TCRdb retains in-frame clones only, with some absent. The table lists about 20,000 clones, roughly two thirds of them singletons. Sorting separated CD25+CD127- cells from the CD4+ cells of about 5 patients. The data originate from a study of CD8+ T cells in alopecia areata. This CDR3 has 15 amino acids. V lost 3 bases, J lost 10 bases, and 18 bases lay in between. Per the germline V gene, CDR1 is MDHEN and CDR2 is SYDVKM. Study-level points and caveats: Lesional scalp, especially alopecia totalis/universalis, showed higher clonality than normal scalp.

This chain connects TRBV28 to TRBJ1-4; D uncertain. The sequence was obtained from a human donor with alopecia areata. Sequenced: CD4+ Tregs sorted from blood. This CDR3 reads CASSFWQLDGAKLFF. In DNA form, the CDR3 reads TGTGCCAGCAGTTTTTGGCAACTTGATGGTGCAAAACTGTTTTTT. The full variable domain, with the rest looked up from reference TRBV28 and TRBJ1-4, is DVKVTQSSRYLVKRTGEKVFLECVQDMDHENMFWYRQDPGLGLRLIYFSYDVKMKEKGDIPEGYSVSREKKERFSLILESASTNQTSMYLCASSFWQLDGAKLFFGSGTQLSVL.